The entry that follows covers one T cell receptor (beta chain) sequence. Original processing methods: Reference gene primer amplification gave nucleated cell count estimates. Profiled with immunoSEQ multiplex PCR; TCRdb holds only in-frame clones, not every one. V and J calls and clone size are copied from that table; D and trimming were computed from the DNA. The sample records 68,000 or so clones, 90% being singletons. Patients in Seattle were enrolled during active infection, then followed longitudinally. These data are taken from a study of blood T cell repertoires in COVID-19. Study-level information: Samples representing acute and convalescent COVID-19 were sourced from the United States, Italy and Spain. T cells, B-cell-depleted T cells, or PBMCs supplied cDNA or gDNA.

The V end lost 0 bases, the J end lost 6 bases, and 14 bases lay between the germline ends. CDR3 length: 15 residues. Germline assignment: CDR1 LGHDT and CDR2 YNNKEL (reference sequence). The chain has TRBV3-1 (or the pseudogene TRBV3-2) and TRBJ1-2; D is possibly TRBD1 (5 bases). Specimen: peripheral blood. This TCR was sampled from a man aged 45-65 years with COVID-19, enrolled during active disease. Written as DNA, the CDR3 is TGTGCCAGCAGCCAAGATTATTGGGGAGGGGATGGCTACACCTTC. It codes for CASSQDYWGGDGYTF.